One and the same sample provided the 23 T cell receptor beta chains below, sequenced in a study of T-cell memory formation after mild COVID-19. Each CDR3 protein gets one entry after TCRdb re-called the 5' RACE reads with MiXCR. Of about 410,000 distinct CDR3 sequences in the sample, 23% were seen once. The sample consisted of PBMCs or a T cell subset sorted from them (not recorded which). These receptor sequences come from an adult woman who had mild COVID-19 (a few samples of this study predate the infection). Cell type and time point are not known.

This chain connects TRBV4-1 to TRBJ1-1; D is undetermined. The V end was cut by 1 base, the J end by 10 bases, with 13 bases between. Germline CDR1 MGHRA, CDR2 YSYEKL. The CDR3 sequence is 13 residues long. The CDR3 region is CASSQGHSSGAFF. As DNA, the CDR3 is TGCGCCAGCAGCCAAGGTCACTCCTCGGGAGCTTTCTTT.

In this sample, this clonotype turned up a few times. The rearrangement links TRBV14 to TRBJ2-5; weak D call: TRBD2 (5 bases). Deletions cut 3 bases from V and 5 bases from J, with 10 bases between. The CDR3 totals 13 residues. CDR1 is SGHDN, CDR2 FVKESK, per germline. DNA for the CDR3: TGTGCCAGCAGCCATAGAGGGAGTGAGACCCAGTACTTC. It translates to CASSHRGSETQYF.

There are many counts of this clonotype. The rearrangement uses TRBV20-1 and TRBJ2-3; 8 bases map to TRBD1. CDR3 length: 15 amino acids. Germline V gene lookup returns CDR1 DFQATT and CDR2 SNEGSKA (reference sequence). After removal of 3 bases from V and 4 bases from J, the junction contained 9 bases not matched to a gene. The CDR3 region is CSARPGTGRSDTQYF. The CDR3 DNA reads TGCAGTGCTAGGCCCGGGACAGGAAGGTCAGATACGCAGTATTTT.

The V call is TRBV5-5, the J call TRBJ2-2; 7 nucleotides agree with TRBD1. The V segment lost 3 bases and the J segment 2 bases; nucleotides outside the gene matches: 4. CDR1 and CDR2 (germline): SGHKS, YYEKEE (reference sequence). This CDR3 is built from 15 residues. The CDR3 spells CASSSGTVNTGELFF. CDR3 nucleotide sequence: TGTGCCAGCAGCTCAGGGACAGTTAACACCGGGGAGCTGTTTTTT.

The chain carries TRBV20-1 and TRBJ2-1; 7 nucleotides agree with TRBD2. V lost 0 bases, J lost 9 bases, and 5 bases stayed unmatched. Germline CDR1 is DFQATT and CDR2 is SNEGSKA (reference sequence). CDR3 length: 13 amino acids. In nucleotides, the CDR3 is TGCAGTGCTAGAGAAACATGGGGGGGTGAGCAGTTCTTC. It codes for CSARETWGGEQFF.

V usage is TRBV7-9 and J usage is TRBJ1-1, with a possible D match to TRBD1 (5 bases). The germline gives CDR1 SEHNR, CDR2 FQNEAQ (reference sequence). Trimming removed 1 base at V and 3 bases at J, with 9 bases between. The CDR3 length is 14 residues. This chain's CDR3 is CASSLVLGDTEAFF. The CDR3 nucleotides are TGTGCCAGCAGCTTAGTGCTGGGGGACACTGAAGCTTTCTTT.

In its sample, this clonotype was seen a few times. The chain uses TRBV12-3 or TRBV12-4 and TRBJ2-2; no reliable D call. V was trimmed by 6 bases and J by 7 bases, leaving 12 bases between them. The CDR3 totals 13 residues. As DNA, the CDR3 is TGTGCCAGCAGGTCAACCGAGGTCGGGGAGCTGTTTTTT. This gives the protein CASRSTEVGELFF.

This clonotype was found a few times. The chain uses TRBV12-3 or TRBV12-4 and TRBJ2-1; TRBD2 is a possible D gene (6 bases). V lost 7 bases and J lost 3, with 10 bases in between. CDR3 length: 13 amino acids. The CDR3 DNA sequence: TGTGCCAGCACCGTGGGACTCTACAATGAGCAGTTCTTC. Amino acid sequence: CASTVGLYNEQFF.

This clonotype was detected only a few times. The genes are TRBV7-2 and TRBJ2-5, with D perhaps given as TRBD1 or TRBD2 (6 bases each). The CDR3 is made up of 13 amino acids. The V end was cut by 4 bases, the J end by 5 bases, with 11 bases between. From germline, CDR1 is SGHTA and CDR2 FQGNSA. CDR3 nucleotides: TGTGCCAGCAGCTCTTGGGGGGCGGAGACCCAGTACTTC. Protein sequence: CASSSWGAETQYF.

This clonotype was detected ten times or more. The rearrangement joins TRBV24-1 to TRBJ1-1; D is undetermined. The ends were cut back, 4 bases at V and 3 bases at J, with 5 bases in the middle. The CDR3 has 12 amino acids. CDR1 KGHDR and CDR2 SFDVKD come from the germline V gene. The CDR3: CATSDRDTEAFF. As DNA, the CDR3 is TGTGCCACCAGTGACCGGGACACTGAAGCTTTCTTT.

The V and J genes are TRBV9 and TRBJ1-1; D gene uncertain. Germline V lookup: CDR1 SGDLS, CDR2 YYNGEE. The CDR3 runs to 14 residues. V was clipped by 0 bases and J by 7 bases, with 13 bases between them. CDR3 sequence reads: CASSVVPRQDEAFF. The CDR3 region has the DNA TGTGCCAGCAGCGTAGTGCCCCGTCAAGATGAAGCTTTCTTT.

This clonotype was counted a few times. The rearrangement joins TRBV18 to TRBJ1-3; D perhaps matches TRBD1 (5 bases). V lost 2 bases to trimming and J lost 0 bases, with 8 bases between them. The CDR3 is made up of 15 amino acids. Germline loops: CDR1 KGHSH, CDR2 LQKENI. The CDR3 loop is CASSPDSVSGNTIYF. CDR3 DNA sequence: TGTGCCAGCTCACCAGACAGCGTCTCTGGAAACACCATATATTTT.

The J gene is TRBJ1-2, the V gene TRBV7-6; 11 nucleotides align to TRBD1. Germline CDR1 reads SGHVS; CDR2 reads FNYEAQ. After removal of 8 bases from V and 7 bases from J, the junction contained 15 bases not matched to a gene. The CDR3 runs 16 residues. CDR3 DNA sequence: TGTGCCAGCGGCAGTTTAACGGGACAGGGGGGAGGTGGCTACACCTTC. The encoded protein is CASGSLTGQGGGGYTF.

J is TRBJ2-1 and V is TRBV7-2; 13 positions agree with TRBD2. From germline, CDR1 is SGHTA and CDR2 FQGNSA. There are 15 residues in the CDR3. With 5 bases clipped from V and 10 bases from J, the junction kept 8 bases outside the gene matches. CDR3 sequence (DNA): TGTGCCAGCAGCCCGAGACTAGCGGGAGGAAAGGAGCAGTTCTTC. As protein: CASSPRLAGGKEQFF.

V usage is TRBV5-6 and J usage is TRBJ2-7, with D unclear. Trimming took 0 bases from V and 3 from J, leaving 10 bases between them. CDR3 length: 14 amino acids. The germline V gene has CDR1 SGHDT and CDR2 YYEEEE. The CDR3: CASSLGVVDYEQYF. The CDR3 region has the DNA TGTGCCAGCAGCTTGGGAGTTGTCGACTACGAGCAGTACTTC.

V gene TRBV5-4 combines with J gene TRBJ2-7; D unclear. V was trimmed by 1 base and J by 4 bases, leaving 12 bases between them. This CDR3 is built from 14 residues. Germline CDR1 is SGHNT and CDR2 is YYREEE (reference sequence). CDR3 DNA: TGTGCCAGCAGCTTGAACGGTAGTCCATACGAGCAGTACTTC. It specifies CASSLNGSPYEQYF.

This clonotype was seen a handful of times. One junction end disagrees with the germline gene, perhaps due to a read error. The rearrangement uses TRBV6-2 or TRBV6-3 and TRBJ2-1; D not certain. Germline lookup yields CDR1 MNHEY and CDR2 SVGEGT. The CDR3 length is 14 residues. The CDR3 DNA reads TGTGCCAGCAGGTACTCCCCCTCCTACAATGAGCAGTTCTTC. Translating it yields CASRYSPSYNEQFF.

This clonotype has at least ten counts. V usage is TRBV3-1 and J usage is TRBJ2-1, with 10 bases matching TRBD2. V dropped 4 bases and J dropped 10; count of bases not matched to a gene: 19. This CDR3 is 18 amino acids long. The germline V gene encodes CDR1 LGHDT and CDR2 YNNKEL (reference sequence). The DNA for the CDR3 is TGTGCCAGCAGCCCCCTGCGATTGTCTAGCGGGGGTCCCAGGGAGCAGTTCTTC. Amino acid sequence: CASSPLRLSSGGPREQFF.

The V gene is TRBV3-1, the J gene TRBJ1-1, with D unclear. V was cut by 0 bases and J by 2 bases, with 4 bases left in between. The CDR3 is 13 amino acids. Looked up from germline, CDR1 is LGHDT and CDR2 is YNNKEL (reference sequence). The CDR3 sequence: CASSQDTNTEAFF. The CDR3 DNA is TGTGCCAGCAGCCAAGATACTAACACTGAAGCTTTCTTT.

Only a few counts were recorded for this clonotype. The rearrangement links TRBV5-6 to TRBJ2-5; D is undetermined. The CDR3 spans 14 residues. Trimming took off 4 bases at V and 0 bases at J, with 10 bases between the two ends. Germline-derived CDR1 and CDR2 are SGHDT and YYEEEE. The CDR3 spells CASSPSVYQETQYF. DNA of the CDR3: TGTGCCAGCAGCCCCTCTGTATACCAAGAGACCCAGTACTTC. The whole variable domain, filled in from reference TRBV5-6 and TRBJ2-5, reads DAGVTQSPTHLIKTRGQQVTLRCSPKSGHDTVSWYQQALGQGPQFIFQYYEEEERQRGNFPDRFSGHQFPNYSSELNVNALLLGDSALYLCASSPSVYQETQYFGPGTRLLVL.

The chain recombines TRBV15 with TRBJ2-4; D is ambiguous. Germline V gene data show CDR1 as LNHNV and CDR2 as YYDKDF (reference sequence). CDR3 length: 19 amino acids. The V end lost 1 base, the J end lost 0 bases, and 19 bases lay between the germline ends. Here the CDR3 DNA reads TGTGCCACCAGCAGAGGAGTGACATCTTCCCTCTTAGCCAAAAACATTCAGTACTTC. It encodes CATSRGVTSSLLAKNIQYF.

This clonotype showed up many times. V is TRBV20-1 and J is TRBJ2-5; D call uncertain. The CDR3 is 13 amino acids. V lost 5 bases and J lost 0, with 10 bases in between. Germline loops: CDR1 DFQATT, CDR2 SNEGSKA (reference sequence). The CDR3: CSAPKMYQETQYF. The CDR3 DNA sequence: TGCAGTGCTCCTAAAATGTACCAAGAGACCCAGTACTTC.

V is TRBV5-1 and J is TRBJ2-1; 7 nucleotides match TRBD2. V shed 4 bases, J shed 4 bases, and the junction held 17 bases outside the gene matches. Germline V lookup: CDR1 SGHRS, CDR2 YFSETQ. The CDR3 has 18 residues. The CDR3 DNA sequence: TGCGCCAGCAGCATCGAAGGAAGAGGGAGGGCGAGGTACAATGAGCAGTTCTTC. As protein: CASSIEGRGRARYNEQFF.